The sequence of this T cell receptor beta chain was determined in a study of blood T cells in healthy people across ages. The CDR3 runs 15 residues. The V gene lost 5 bases and the J gene lost 4 bases, with 16 bases spanning the gap. From germline, CDR1 is SGHTA and CDR2 FQGTGA. Study observations and caveats: Long-lived donors exceeded aged donors in naive CD4+ cells and diversity.

With a J-beta primer mix and a sample-barcoded 5' primer, a second PCR ran about 7 to 12 cycles. Template switching added a 12-random-nucleotide identifier to every cDNA molecule. TCRdb re-called the 5' RACE reads with MiXCR, one entry per CDR3 protein. The sample lists about 730,000 distinct CDR3 sequences; about 40% were seen once. To note about this clonotype: The antigen is not known.

Approximately 9.2 milliliters was the volume of peripheral blood drawn from each donor. The receptor comes from a woman in her sixties in good health. Sequencing was carried out using blood. The genes are TRBV7-3 and TRBJ2-3, with a possible D match to TRBD2 (6 bases). In DNA form, the CDR3 reads TGTGCCAGCAGCACCCCCGGAGGGGATTCAGATACGCAGTATTTT. Its protein product is CASSTPGGDSDTQYF.